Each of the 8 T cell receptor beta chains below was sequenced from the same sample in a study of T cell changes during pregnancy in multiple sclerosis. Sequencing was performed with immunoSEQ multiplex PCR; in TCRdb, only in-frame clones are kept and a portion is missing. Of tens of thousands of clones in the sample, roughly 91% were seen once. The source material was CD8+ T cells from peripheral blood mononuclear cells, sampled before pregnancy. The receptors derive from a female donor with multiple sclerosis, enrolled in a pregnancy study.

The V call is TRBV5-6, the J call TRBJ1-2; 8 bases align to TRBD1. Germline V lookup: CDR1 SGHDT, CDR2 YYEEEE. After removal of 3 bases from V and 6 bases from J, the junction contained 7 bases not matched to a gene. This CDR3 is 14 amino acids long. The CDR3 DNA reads TGTGCCAGCAGCTCCAAGACAGGGGAGGATGGCTACACCTTC. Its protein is CASSSKTGEDGYTF.

The CDR3 DNA is TGTGCCAGCAGACCTAGAGGCGACGGTGGCGGGGAGCTGTTTTTT. It is translated as CASRPRGDGGGELFF. The J gene is TRBJ2-2, the V gene TRBV5-4; D not resolved. The CDR3 contains 15 residues. The germline V gene encodes CDR1 SGHNT and CDR2 YYREEE (reference sequence). The ends were cut back, 5 bases at V and 7 bases at J, with 18 bases in the middle.

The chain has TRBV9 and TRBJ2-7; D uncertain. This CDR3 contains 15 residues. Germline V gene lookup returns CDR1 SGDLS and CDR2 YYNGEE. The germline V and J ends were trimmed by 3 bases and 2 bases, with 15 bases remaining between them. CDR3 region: CASSAGEAVTYEQYF. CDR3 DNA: TGTGCCAGCAGCGCCGGCGAGGCGGTCACCTACGAGCAGTACTTC.

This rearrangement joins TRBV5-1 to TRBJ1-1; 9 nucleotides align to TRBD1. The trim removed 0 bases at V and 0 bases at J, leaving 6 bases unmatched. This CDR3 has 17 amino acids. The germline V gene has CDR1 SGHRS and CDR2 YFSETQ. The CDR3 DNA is TGCGCCAGCAGCTTGGAAGGGACAGGGAGCTTGAACACTGAAGCTTTCTTT. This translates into CASSLEGTGSLNTEAFF.

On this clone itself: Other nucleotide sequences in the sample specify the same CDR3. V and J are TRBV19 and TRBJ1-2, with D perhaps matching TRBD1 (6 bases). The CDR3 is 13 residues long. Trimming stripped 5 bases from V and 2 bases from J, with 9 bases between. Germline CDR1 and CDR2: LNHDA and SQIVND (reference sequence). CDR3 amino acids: CASSPGQNYGYTF. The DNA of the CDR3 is TGTGCCAGTAGTCCGGGACAAAACTATGGCTACACCTTC.

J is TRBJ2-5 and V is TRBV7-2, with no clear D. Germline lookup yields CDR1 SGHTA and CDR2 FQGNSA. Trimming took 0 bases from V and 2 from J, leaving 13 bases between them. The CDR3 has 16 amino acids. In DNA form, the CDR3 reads TGTGCCAGCAGCTTAGCCCGCGGTGACTCTCAAGAGACCCAGTACTTC. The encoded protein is CASSLARGDSQETQYF.

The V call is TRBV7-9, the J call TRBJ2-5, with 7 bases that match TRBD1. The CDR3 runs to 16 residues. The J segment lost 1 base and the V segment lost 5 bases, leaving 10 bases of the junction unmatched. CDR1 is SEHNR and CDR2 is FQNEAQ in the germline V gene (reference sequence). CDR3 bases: TGTGCCAGCAGCCAAATCCCACAGGGGACCCAAGAGACCCAGTACTTC. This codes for CASSQIPQGTQETQYF.

In DNA form, the CDR3 reads TGTGCCAGCAGTGTCCCAGTCACTGAAGCTTTCTTT. Amino acids: CASSVPVTEAFF. The V and J genes are TRBV6-1 and TRBJ1-1; D remains ambiguous. V dropped 4 bases and J dropped 4 bases, with 7 bases sitting between them. The CDR3 contains 12 residues. The germline gives CDR1 MNHNS, CDR2 SASEGT.